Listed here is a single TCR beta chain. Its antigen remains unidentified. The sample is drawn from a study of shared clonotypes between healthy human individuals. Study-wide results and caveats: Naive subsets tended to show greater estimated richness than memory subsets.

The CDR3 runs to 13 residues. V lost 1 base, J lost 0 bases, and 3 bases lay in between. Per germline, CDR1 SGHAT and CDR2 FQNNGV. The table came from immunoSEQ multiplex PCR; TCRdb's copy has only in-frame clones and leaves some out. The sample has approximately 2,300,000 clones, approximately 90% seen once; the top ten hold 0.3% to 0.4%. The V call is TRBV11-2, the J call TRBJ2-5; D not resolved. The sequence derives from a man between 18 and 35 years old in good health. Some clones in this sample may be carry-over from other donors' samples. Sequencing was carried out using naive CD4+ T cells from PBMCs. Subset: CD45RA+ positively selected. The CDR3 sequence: CASSLGHQETQYF. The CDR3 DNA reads TGTGCCAGCAGCTTAGGACACCAAGAGACCCAGTACTTC.